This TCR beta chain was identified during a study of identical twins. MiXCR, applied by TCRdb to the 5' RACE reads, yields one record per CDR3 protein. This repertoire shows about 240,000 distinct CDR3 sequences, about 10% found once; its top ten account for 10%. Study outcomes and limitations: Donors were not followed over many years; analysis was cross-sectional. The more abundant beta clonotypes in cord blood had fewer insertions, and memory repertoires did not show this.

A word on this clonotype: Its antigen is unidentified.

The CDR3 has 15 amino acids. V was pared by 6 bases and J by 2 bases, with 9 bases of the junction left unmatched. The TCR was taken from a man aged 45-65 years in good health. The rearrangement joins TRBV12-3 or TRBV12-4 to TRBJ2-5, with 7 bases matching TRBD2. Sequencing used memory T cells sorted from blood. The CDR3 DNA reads TGTGCCAGCAGATTTGGACTAGTGGGGCAAGAGACCCAGTACTTC. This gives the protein CASRFGLVGQETQYF.